This T cell receptor (beta chain) stems from a study of control samples from healthy donors and cancer patients. The table came from immunoSEQ multiplex PCR; TCRdb's copy has only in-frame clones and leaves some out. The sample has approximately 94,000 clones, more than 75% seen once. This CDR3 comprises 17 residues. Germline V gene sequence: CDR1 LGHDT, CDR2 YNNKEL (reference sequence). V lost 1 base, J lost 2 bases, and 5 bases stayed unmatched. The rearrangement uses TRBV3-1 (or the pseudogene TRBV3-2) and TRBJ1-5; TRBD1 matches 10 bases. The TCR sequence derives from a woman aged 45-65 years in good health. The sequenced material came from blood. The CDR3 nucleotides read TGTGCCAGCAGCCAAGCGGACAGGGGGAGCGGCAATCAGCCCCAGCATTTT. Translation: CASSQADRGSGNQPQHF.